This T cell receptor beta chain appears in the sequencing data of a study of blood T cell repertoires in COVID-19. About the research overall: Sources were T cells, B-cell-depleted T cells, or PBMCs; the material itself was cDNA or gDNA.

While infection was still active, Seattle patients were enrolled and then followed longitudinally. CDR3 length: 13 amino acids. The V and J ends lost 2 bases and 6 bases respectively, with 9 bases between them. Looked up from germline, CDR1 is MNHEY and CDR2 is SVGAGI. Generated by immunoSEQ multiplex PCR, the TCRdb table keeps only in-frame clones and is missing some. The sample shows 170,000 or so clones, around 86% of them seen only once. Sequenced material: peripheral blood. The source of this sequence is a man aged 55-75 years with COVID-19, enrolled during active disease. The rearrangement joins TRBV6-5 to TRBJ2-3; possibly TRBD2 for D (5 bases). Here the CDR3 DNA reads TGTGCCAGCAGTTACCCAACTAGGGATACGCAGTATTTT. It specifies CASSYPTRDTQYF.